The 10 T cell receptor beta chains below come from one sample, sequenced in a study of long-term antiretroviral therapy in people with HIV. Researchers ran immunoSEQ v3.0 at survey level. Generated by immunoSEQ multiplex PCR, the TCRdb table keeps only in-frame clones and is missing some. Of more than 11,000 clones in the sample, around 80% were seen once. The source was unsorted PBMCs, collected 1.3 years before starting antiretroviral therapy. The receptor set was obtained from a man in his forties with HIV.

V is TRBV18 and J is TRBJ2-2; D gene ambiguous. The V and J ends lost 0 bases and 1 base respectively, with 3 bases between them. This CDR3 region has 14 residues. The V gene's germline CDR1 is KGHSH and CDR2 LQKENI. This chain's CDR3 is CASSPPQNTGELFF. The CDR3 DNA is TGTGCCAGCTCACCACCCCAGAACACCGGGGAGCTGTTTTTT.

The V call is TRBV6-5, the J call TRBJ2-1; D is unclear. V was clipped by 4 bases and J by 15 bases, with 13 bases between them. Germline V lookup: CDR1 MNHEY, CDR2 SVGAGI. The CDR3 loop spans 11 amino acids. The CDR3 DNA reads TGTGCCAGCAGTTCAGCTCTTGGTCTGTTCTTC. Protein sequence: CASSSALGLFF.

J is TRBJ2-2 and V is TRBV6-5; a possible D gene is TRBD1 (5 bases). Germline V gives CDR1 MNHEY, CDR2 SVGAGI. Trimming left V 5 bases short and J 1 base short, with 11 bases between. The CDR3 totals 15 residues. CDR3 protein: CASSTFDRNTGELFF. The CDR3 DNA sequence: TGTGCCAGCAGTACCTTCGACAGGAACACCGGGGAGCTGTTTTTT.

J is TRBJ1-6 and V is TRBV5-8; D remains ambiguous. The ends were cut back, 2 bases at V and 3 bases at J, with 15 bases in the middle. Germline V gives CDR1 SGHTS, CDR2 YDEGEE. The length of the CDR3 is 17 residues. CDR3 sequence (DNA): TGTGCCAGCAGCTTTAGGAAGAGCGGCCTCTATAATTCACCCCTCCACTTT. It yields the protein CASSFRKSGLYNSPLHF.

The chain combines TRBV2 with TRBJ1-1; no definite D call. Trimming took off 1 base at V and 3 bases at J, with 3 bases between the two ends. In germline, CDR1 is SNHLY, CDR2 FYNNEI. The CDR3 runs 12 residues. CDR3 residues: CASSEGDTEAFF. DNA for the CDR3: TGTGCCAGCAGTGAAGGCGACACTGAAGCTTTCTTT.

This clone turned up a few times. The chain joins TRBV15 to TRBJ1-2; TRBD1 matches at 8 bases. The junction had 3 bases not matched to a gene; V was cut back by 0 bases and J by 3 bases. Germline CDR1 and CDR2: LNHNV and YYDKDF (reference sequence). CDR3 size: 15 residues. The CDR3, as DNA: TGTGCCACCAGCAGAGAACAGGGGGATCACTATGGCTACACCTTC. It encodes CATSREQGDHYGYTF.

This chain connects TRBV6-5 to TRBJ2-7; 10 nucleotides agree with TRBD1. The CDR3 loop spans 13 amino acids. V was pared by 6 bases and J by 7 bases, with 6 bases of the junction left unmatched. The germline gives CDR1 MNHEY, CDR2 SVGAGI. The CDR3 nucleotides are TGTGCCAGCAGGAGACAGGGGGCAGGGGAGCAGTACTTC. It is translated as CASRRQGAGEQYF.

The chain links TRBV27 to TRBJ1-1, with no clear D. The CDR3 runs 14 residues. Germline V lookup: CDR1 MNHEY, CDR2 SMNVEV (reference sequence). V shed 5 bases and J shed 2 bases, with 12 bases lying between them. The CDR3 protein is CASSPLRSNTEAFF. CDR3 bases: TGTGCCAGCAGTCCCCTCAGGTCCAACACTGAAGCTTTCTTT.

The chain has TRBV30 and TRBJ1-6; possible D gene TRBD1, 6 bases. Trimming shortened V by 1 base and J by 10 bases, and 14 bases separated the two germline ends. The CDR3 has 14 amino acids. In germline, CDR1 is GTSNPN, CDR2 SVGIG (reference sequence). For the CDR3, the DNA is TGTGCCTGGAGTGCTCTCGGAGGGGGGTCACCCCTCCACTTT. Residues: CAWSALGGGSPLHF. The whole variable domain, filled in from reference TRBV30 and TRBJ1-6, reads SQTIHQWPATLVQPVGSPLSLECTVEGTSNPNLYWYRQAAGRGLQLLFYSVGIGQISSEVPQNLSASRPQDRQFILSSKKLLLSDSGFYLCAWSALGGGSPLHFGNGTRLTVT.

The chain has TRBV18 and TRBJ2-2; possible D gene TRBD2, 6 bases. CDR1 and CDR2 (germline): KGHSH, LQKENI. Trimming pared 0 bases from V and 1 base from J, leaving 9 bases between. CDR3 length: 16 amino acids. The CDR3 coding sequence is TGTGCCAGCTCACCACCGAACGGGGGGAACACCGGGGAGCTGTTTTTT. Amino acids: CASSPPNGGNTGELFF.